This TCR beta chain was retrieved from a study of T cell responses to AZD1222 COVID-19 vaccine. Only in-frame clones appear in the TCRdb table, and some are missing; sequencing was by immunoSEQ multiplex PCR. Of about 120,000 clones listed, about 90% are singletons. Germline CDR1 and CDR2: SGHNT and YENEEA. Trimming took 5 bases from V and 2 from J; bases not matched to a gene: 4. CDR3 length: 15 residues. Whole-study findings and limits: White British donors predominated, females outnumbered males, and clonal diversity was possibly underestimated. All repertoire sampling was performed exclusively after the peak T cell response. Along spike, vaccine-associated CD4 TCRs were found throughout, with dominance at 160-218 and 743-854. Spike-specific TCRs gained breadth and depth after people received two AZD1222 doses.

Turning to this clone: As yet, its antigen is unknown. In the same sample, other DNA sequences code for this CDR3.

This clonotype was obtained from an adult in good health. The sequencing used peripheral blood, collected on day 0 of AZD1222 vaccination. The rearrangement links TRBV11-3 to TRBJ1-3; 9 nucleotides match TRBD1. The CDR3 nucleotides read TGTGCCAGCAGCCCGGGACAGGGACCTGGAAACACCATATATTTT. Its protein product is CASSPGQGPGNTIYF. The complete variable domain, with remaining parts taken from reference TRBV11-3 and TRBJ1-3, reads EAGVVQSPRYKIIEKKQPVAFWCNPISGHNTLYWYLQNLGQGPELLIRYENEEAVDDSQLPKDRFSAERLKGVDSTLKIQPAELGDSAVYLCASSPGQGPGNTIYFGEGSWLTVV.